Below, 18 T cell receptor beta chains from the same sample are listed, as sequenced in a study of CD4 T cells in relation to SARS-CoV-2 and coronaviruses. CD4+ T cells from unexposed donors were obtained before the COVID-19 pandemic (2011-2018). Generated by immunoSEQ multiplex PCR, the TCRdb table keeps only in-frame clones and is missing some. The sample has approximately 70,000 clones; over 85% are singletons. Material for sequencing was naive CD4+ T cells from PBMCs. Regarding subset: naive CD4+ T cells isolated by negative enrichment. These receptors originate from a human donor in good health.

The V and J genes are TRBV5-5 and TRBJ2-7; maybe TRBD2 (7 bases). The germline gives CDR1 SGHKS, CDR2 YYEKEE (reference sequence). Trimming cost V 0 bases and J 4 bases, with 14 bases left between them. The CDR3 spans 15 residues. The CDR3 is CASSLATGGDYEQYF. CDR3 DNA: TGTGCCAGCAGCTTGGCCACGGGGGGCGATTACGAGCAGTACTTC.

The gene calls are TRBV28 and TRBJ2-1; 14 positions agree with TRBD2. The J segment lost 7 bases and the V segment lost 6 bases, leaving 5 bases of the junction unmatched. Per germline, CDR1 MDHEN and CDR2 SYDVKM. CDR3 length: 15 residues. The CDR3 region has the DNA TGTGCCAGCAGCCGACTAGCGGGAGGGCCAAATGAGCAGTTCTTC. Translated, it gives CASSRLAGGPNEQFF.

The genes are TRBV18 and TRBJ2-1; D possibly uses TRBD1 or TRBD2 (5 bases each). In germline, CDR1 is KGHSH, CDR2 LQKENI. V was trimmed by 0 bases and J by 4 bases, leaving 10 bases between them. The CDR3 spans 15 residues. The CDR3 region is CASSPPLGEYNEQFF. The CDR3 nucleotides are TGTGCCAGCTCACCACCGTTGGGGGAGTACAATGAGCAGTTCTTC.

The gene calls are TRBV20-1 and TRBJ2-5; D remains ambiguous. Germline CDR1 reads DFQATT; CDR2 reads SNEGSKA (reference sequence). CDR3 length: 11 amino acids. Trimming took 2 bases from V and 5 from J, leaving 6 bases between them. CDR3 protein: CSARSGETQYF. The CDR3 DNA reads as TGCAGTGCTAGATCTGGGGAGACCCAGTACTTC.

In nucleotides, the CDR3 is TGTGCCAGCAGCGTAGATGGACTACGAACTGGAAACACCATATATTTT. Protein product: CASSVDGLRTGNTIYF. The genes are TRBV9 and TRBJ1-3; D uncertain. The CDR3 is made up of 16 amino acids. Germline lookup yields CDR1 SGDLS and CDR2 YYNGEE. V shed 0 bases and J shed 2 bases, with 12 bases lying between them.

The chain combines TRBV11-2 with TRBJ2-7; D is ambiguous. Trimming took off 6 bases at V and 1 base at J, with 13 bases between the two ends. Germline V lookup: CDR1 SGHAT, CDR2 FQNNGV. This CDR3 spans 14 amino acids. DNA of the CDR3: TGTGCCAGCAGAAGAATAACAGTGTCCTACGAGCAGTACTTC. It translates to CASRRITVSYEQYF.

The rearrangement uses TRBV30 and TRBJ1-1, with 7 bases matching TRBD1. The CDR3 covers 13 residues. The V segment lost 3 bases and the J segment 5 bases; nucleotides outside the gene matches: 6. The V gene's germline CDR1 is GTSNPN and CDR2 SVGIG (reference sequence). The DNA for the CDR3 is TGTGCCTGGAGCGAGGGGGCGGGTACTGAAGCTTTCTTT. Residues: CAWSEGAGTEAFF.

This chain connects TRBV10-2 to TRBJ1-1; D ambiguous. V was cut by 5 bases and J by 0 bases, with 7 bases left in between. The CDR3 extends over 13 amino acids. CDR1 is WSHSY and CDR2 is SAAADI in the germline V gene. The chain's CDR3 is CASSTGLNTEAFF. The CDR3 coding sequence is TGCGCCAGCAGTACCGGATTGAACACTGAAGCTTTCTTT.

The chain has TRBV27 and TRBJ1-2; 8 bases are shared with TRBD1. The V and J ends lost 3 bases and 8 bases, in that order; junction bases with no gene match: 14. CDR1 and CDR2 (germline): MNHEY, SMNVEV (reference sequence). The CDR3 totals 16 residues. CDR3 protein: CASSFAGTVDREGYTF. Here the CDR3 DNA reads TGTGCCAGCAGTTTCGCGGGCACGGTGGACAGGGAGGGCTACACCTTC.

The chain employs TRBV5-1 and TRBJ1-4, with TRBD1 identical over 10 bases. V lost 4 bases to trimming and J lost 3 bases; unmatched junction nucleotides: 6. Per germline, CDR1 SGHRS and CDR2 YFSETQ. This CDR3 spans 16 amino acids. The CDR3 DNA follows: TGCGCCAGCAGCAAGACAGGGGGCACGGCTAATGAAAAACTGTTTTTT. This encodes CASSKTGGTANEKLFF.

The CDR3 loop reads CASSIVALHVLTF. The CDR3 coding sequence is TGTGCCAGTAGTATAGTAGCCCTTCACGTCCTGACTTTC. The chain has TRBV19 and TRBJ2-6; no clear D gene. Trimming removed 1 base from V and 11 bases from J, with 9 bases in between. The CDR3 is 13 amino acids. Germline V gene data show CDR1 as LNHDA and CDR2 as SQIVND (reference sequence).

The chain has TRBV21-1 and TRBJ2-1. TRBV21-1 is an annotated pseudogene. CDR3 length equals 17 residues. CDR3 sequence reads: CASSHGDPHSVYNEQFF. The CDR3 DNA follows: TGTGCCAGCAGCCATGGGGATCCTCATTCCGTCTACAATGAGCAGTTCTTC.

This chain joins TRBV12-3 or TRBV12-4 and TRBJ1-2; weak D call: TRBD1 (6 bases). The CDR3 covers 13 residues. Deletions cut 6 bases from V and 8 bases from J, with 16 bases between. CDR3 residues: CASSASPGVGYTF. The CDR3 coding sequence is TGTGCCAGCAGCGCCTCCCCAGGGGTAGGCTACACCTTC.

V usage is TRBV5-4 and J usage is TRBJ2-5; TRBD1 or TRBD2 may be the D gene (7 bases each). The germline V gene encodes CDR1 SGHNT and CDR2 YYREEE (reference sequence). The CDR3 runs to 15 residues. V lost 4 bases and J 3 bases, leaving 16 bases between the germline ends. CDR3 DNA sequence: TGTGCCAGCAGCCACGGGGGGACAGAAAAAGAGACCCAGTACTTC. Amino acids: CASSHGGTEKETQYF.

The chain has TRBV6-5 and TRBJ2-1, with a tentative D call TRBD1 (6 bases). Trimming shortened V by 0 bases and J by 4 bases, and 13 bases separated the two germline ends. Germline CDR1 and CDR2: MNHEY and SVGAGI. The CDR3 sequence is 16 residues long. The CDR3, as DNA: TGTGCCAGCAGTTACTCGAGTCTAGGGACATACAATGAGCAGTTCTTC. It yields the protein CASSYSSLGTYNEQFF.

J is TRBJ1-2 and V is TRBV6-2 or TRBV6-3; weak D call: TRBD1 (5 bases). V lost 4 bases and J 8 bases, leaving 14 bases between the germline ends. The germline CDR1 and CDR2 sequences are MNHEY and SVGEGT. The CDR3 has 13 residues. The CDR3 DNA is TGTGCCAGCAGTTCCGGGGGACCTATGGGCTACACCTTC. The encoded protein is CASSSGGPMGYTF.

The rearrangement links TRBV3-1 (or the pseudogene TRBV3-2) to TRBJ2-5, with D uncertain. This CDR3 region has 14 residues. The germline CDR1 and CDR2 sequences are LGHDT and YNNKEL (reference sequence). V lost 0 bases and J lost 5, with 10 bases in between. CDR3 sequence: CASSQEGGWETQYF. CDR3 sequence (DNA): TGTGCCAGCAGCCAAGAAGGCGGTTGGGAGACCCAGTACTTC.

This clone was found once. The gene calls are TRBV30 and TRBJ2-4; 8 bases agree with TRBD1. The V gene end was trimmed by 1 base and the J gene end by 0 bases; junction bases not matched to a gene: 8. Germline CDR1 and CDR2: GTSNPN and SVGIG (reference sequence). This CDR3 has 17 amino acids. The CDR3 nucleotides read TGTGCCTGGAGTGCCCCGACAGGGGACGTAGCCAAAAACATTCAGTACTTC. Its translation: CAWSAPTGDVAKNIQYF.